Listed below are T cell receptor beta chains from one sample, sequenced in a study of cytomegalovirus exposure and HLA in healthy donors. The table came from immunoSEQ multiplex PCR; TCRdb's copy has only in-frame clones and leaves some out. The sample gives about 100,000 clones, about 80% of which show up once; about 7% is in the top ten. Sample: PBMCs. These receptors all come from a man aged 35 to 55 in good health and CMV-seropositive. The CDR3 runs from the conserved cysteine through the conserved F or W.

TRBV23-1	TRBJ2-5	CASSPPTGGETQYF
TRBV4-3	TRBJ1-2	CASSQDRGGAPYGYTF
TRBV6-5	TRBJ1-1	CASRQGSTEAFF
TRBV25-1	TRBJ1-2	CASSEQGGQGYYGYTF
TRBV5-6	TRBJ2-2	CASTLEGGTRTGELFF
TRBV6-5	TRBJ2-7	CASSYSPTYEQYF
TRBV2	TRBJ2-7	CASSDKAGGSEQYF
TRBV5-8	TRBJ1-5	CASSLSGTQHF
TRBV4-1	TRBJ1-2	CASSPGSGYTF
TRBV7-8	TRBJ2-2	CASSLGLSNTGELFF
TRBV5-1	TRBJ2-5	CASSLSGGQETQYF
TRBV21-1	TRBJ2-5	CASSKRGLAGTETETQYF
TRBV7-9	TRBJ2-5	CASSPKLGTGGQETQYF